The present T cell receptor beta chain was sequenced within a study of blood T cell repertoires in COVID-19. Study background: Acute and convalescent COVID-19 samples came from the United States, Italy and Spain. The analysed material was cDNA or gDNA that came from T cells, B-cell-depleted T cells, or PBMCs.

CDR3 length: 14 amino acids. The J segment lost 2 bases and the V segment lost 7 bases, leaving 4 bases of the junction unmatched. The V gene's germline CDR1 is MDHEN and CDR2 SYDVKM. Original data processing: Amplifying reference gene primers gave estimates of nucleated cell counts. Clones were read by immunoSEQ multiplex PCR, and TCRdb kept only the in-frame ones, dropping some. That table supplies the V and J calls and clone size; D and trimming were determined from the DNA. The sample holds 98,000 or so clones, roughly 84% seen once. The clonotype was recovered from a woman aged 55-69 years in a cohort sampled during active or convalescent COVID-19. V and J are TRBV28 and TRBJ2-1, with TRBD2 matching 8 bases. The source material was peripheral blood. CDR3 sequence (DNA): TGTGCCAGCAATCCGGGAGGGCCCTACAATGAGCAGTTCTTC. It translates to CASNPGGPYNEQFF.